The sequence of this TCR beta chain was determined in a study of T cell responses to AZD1222 COVID-19 vaccine. Whole-study findings and limits: Unmutated variant regions are reportedly targeted by nearly half of spike-specific TCRs.

Combined were second doses at about 4 or about 12 weeks. TCRdb keeps only in-frame clones here, not all; method: immunoSEQ multiplex PCR. The data show around 130,000 clones, approximately 91% seen once. For this clone: Its target is not known.

Trimming removed 6 bases from V and 1 base from J, with 9 bases in between. This CDR3 region has 13 residues. This sample comprised peripheral blood, obtained 28 days after the second AZD1222 dose. This chain connects TRBV12-3 or TRBV12-4 to TRBJ1-1, with a possible D match to TRBD1 (5 bases). The TCR was taken from an adult who received the AZD1222 COVID-19 vaccine. The CDR3 is CASRRQRNTEAFF. The CDR3 coding sequence is TGTGCCAGCAGGAGACAGAGGAACACTGAAGCTTTCTTT.